This TCR beta chain was profiled in a study of tumor-infiltrating lymphocytes in localized non-small cell lung cancer. Study-level information: Several tumor histologies, both smoking statuses, and some post-neoadjuvant chemotherapy samples were included.

This CDR3 contains 11 residues. Germline V gene data show CDR1 as SQVTM and CDR2 as ANQGSEA. V was shortened by 7 bases and J by 2 bases, with 5 bases between the two germline ends. Study outcomes and limitations: IM1 and IM2 tumors showed no difference in T-cell fraction. TCRbeta sequencing showed higher T cell infiltration in tumors than uninvolved lung. Different pieces of the same tissue went to different assays, confounding technical variation with intratumor heterogeneity.

Using immunoSEQ multiplex PCR, the repertoire was profiled, and TCRdb retains in-frame clones only, with some absent. The sample records some 13,000 clones, 70% to 75% being singletons. Comments on this clone: Its antigen is not known.

Sequencing input: uninvolved lung tissue not adjacent to the tumor. V usage is TRBV29-1 and J usage is TRBJ1-4; D unresolved. The receptor's source is a human donor with non-small cell lung cancer. CDR3 region: CSGRTNEKLFF. DNA of the CDR3: TGCAGCGGCAGGACTAATGAAAAACTGTTTTTT.